This is a list of T cell receptor beta chains from one sample in a study of T cells in Graves' hyperthyroidism and ophthalmopathy. A single record per CDR3 protein comes from TCRdb applying MiXCR to the multiplex PCR reads. The sample lists about 410,000 distinct CDR3 sequences, roughly 14% occurring once. The sequenced sample was blood. These TCRs come from a man younger than 30 with Graves' ophthalmopathy. The CDR3 runs from the conserved cysteine through the conserved F or W. The order of the fields is clone size, V gene, CDR3 protein. Rows may omit the clone size; those that give it use once, few, many or a size class.

>many|TRBV5-5
CASSLKRADTEAFF
>-|TRBV4-1
CASSQDLVGEETQYF
>many|TRBV6-1
CASSPVSSGANVLTF
>many|TRBV12-3/TRBV12-4
CASSFAIEQYF
>-|TRBV7-9
CASSLYHLGGYTF
>few|TRBV4-1
CASSGGRNTGELFF
>many|TRBV2
CASTPGGRSNQPQHF
>-|TRBV19
CASSILTRQGYEQYF
>many|TRBV7-9
CASSLGLAGGSGEQFF
>few|TRBV19
CASSRGLAAAETQYF
>many|TRBV3-1
CASSQATGHTDTQYF
>few|TRBV15
CATSNSGGSIQYF
>many|TRBV6-2/TRBV6-3
CASSYANRVGEQYF
>many|TRBV10-3
CAIRGSGRNTEAFF
>many|TRBV4-1
CASSQDLSGDTQYF
>few|TRBV6-5
CASSYDGRLSTDTQYF
>many|TRBV5-1
CASSLGLAENNEQFF
>many|TRBV12-3/TRBV12-4
CASSGQGSQPQHF
>many|TRBV7-3
CASSLLHRGRGYQPQHF
>-|TRBV28
CASSLREIQDEQFF
>-|TRBV6-2/TRBV6-3
CASNLDGNTGELFF
>many|TRBV27
CASSPDRDSPLHF
>-|TRBV5-5
CASSVGGAPGAFF
>-|TRBV6-1
CASSRPQGAHEQYF
>many|TRBV11-2
CASSPRLNEQYF
>many|TRBV12-3/TRBV12-4
CASRVPGRSNQPQHF
>many|TRBV12-5
CASGLASVQGAEETQYF
>many|TRBV3-1
CASSQLAGVGEQYF
>few|TRBV9
CASSATGLDNEQFF
>once|TRBV7-6
CASSQRLGPDTQYF
>-|TRBV6-1
CASSRNRGHSNQPQHF
>many|TRBV20-1
CSARDSSGRGGYGYTF
>-|TRBV11-3
CASSLDAGWLDTQYF
>few|TRBV4-1
CASSLRLGENAPTDTQYF
>many|TRBV4-1
CASSQGEWGRYEQYF
>many|TRBV11-3
CASSPRWGLDSPLHF
>many|TRBV7-8
CASSPPGLEVGEQYF
>many|TRBV5-1
CASSLMDSQETQYF
>many|TRBV18
CASSPPTSGRGDEQFF
>few|TRBV4-2
CAASRIAGSDTQYF
>many|TRBV20-1
CSARGAAAGGPDTQYF
>many|TRBV18
CASLGLAGFTDTQYF
>-|TRBV6-5
CASSYSSQMYGYTF
>few|TRBV9
CASSPRGGGYGYGYTF
>-|TRBV10-1
CASSEASGTSYNEQFF
>-|TRBV5-1
CASTSGADNSPLHF
>many|TRBV15
CATSGVSGNQPQHF
>few|TRBV29-1
CSARWSGANVLTF
>many|TRBV5-1
CASSLLRLANTGELFF
>many|TRBV5-1
CASSYYMNTEAFF
>many|TRBV19
CASSTMGGQDSYNEQFF
>few|TRBV4-1
CASSQETGNRGYTF
>-|TRBV20-1
CSAGGYRNTEAFF
>many|TRBV29-1
CSVGIGIETGMNEQYF